The entry below describes one T cell receptor (beta chain). The data derive from a study of blood T cell repertoires in COVID-19. On the study more broadly: Samples representing acute and convalescent COVID-19 were sourced from the United States, Italy and Spain.

Authors' processing steps: Nucleated cell counts were estimated from reference gene primer amplification. The assay was immunoSEQ multiplex PCR, and TCRdb's table has in-frame clones only and misses some. V, J and clone size derive from that table, while D and trimming were established from the DNA sequence. The sample records about 160,000 clones, roughly 90% being singletons. Germline V gives CDR1 MNHEY, CDR2 SVGAGI. V dropped 6 bases and J dropped 5; count of bases not matched to a gene: 3. This CDR3 is built from 14 residues. The specimen sequenced was peripheral blood. The clonotype was recovered from a man aged 55 to 70 with active or convalescent COVID-19. This sequence joins TRBV6-5 and TRBJ2-1; 11 nucleotides agree with TRBD2. For the CDR3, the DNA is TGTGCCAGCAGCGGGACTAGCGGTCACAATGAGCAGTTCTTC. Translated, it gives CASSGTSGHNEQFF.